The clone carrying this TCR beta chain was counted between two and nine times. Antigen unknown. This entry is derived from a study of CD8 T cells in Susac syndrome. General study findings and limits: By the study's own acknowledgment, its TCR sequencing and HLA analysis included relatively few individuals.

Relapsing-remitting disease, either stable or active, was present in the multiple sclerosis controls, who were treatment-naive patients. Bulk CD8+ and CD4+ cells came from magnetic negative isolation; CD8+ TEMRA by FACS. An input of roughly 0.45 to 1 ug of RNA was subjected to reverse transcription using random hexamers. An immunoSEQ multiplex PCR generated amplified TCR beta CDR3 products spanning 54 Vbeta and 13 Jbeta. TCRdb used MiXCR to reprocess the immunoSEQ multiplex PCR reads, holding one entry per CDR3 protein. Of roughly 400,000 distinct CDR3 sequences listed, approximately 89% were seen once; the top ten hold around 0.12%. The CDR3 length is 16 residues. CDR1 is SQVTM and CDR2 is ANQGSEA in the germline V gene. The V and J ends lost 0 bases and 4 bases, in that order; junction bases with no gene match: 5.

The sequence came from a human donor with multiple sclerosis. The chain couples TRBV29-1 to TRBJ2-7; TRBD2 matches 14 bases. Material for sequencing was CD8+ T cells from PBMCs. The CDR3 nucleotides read TGCAGCGTTGAAGAGGGGGGACTAGCGGGAGTATACGAGCAGTACTTC. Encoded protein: CSVEEGGLAGVYEQYF.